This T cell receptor beta chain was observed in a study of cytomegalovirus exposure and HLA in healthy donors. For this clone: Its target is not known.

Germline values: CDR1 MNHEY, CDR2 SVGAGI. The CDR3 totals 14 residues. The ends lost 6 bases at V and 1 base at J; junction bases unmatched: 5. The PCR made use of 60 Vbeta and 13 Jbeta primers. This table comes from immunoSEQ multiplex PCR, and its TCRdb copy is limited to in-frame clones, with some not included. In the table there are some 140,000 clones, 80% of which are singletons. Points from the study as a whole: Reports indicate that TCR beta sequences accurately predicted the HLA-A and HLA-B alleles of most subjects. A missense variant in DCLRE1C was later tied to TCR beta V- and J-gene trimming. Researchers reported from a later analysis that most CMV-associated TCR beta chains appeared HLA-restricted.

The TCR comes from a man aged 30 to 45 in good health and CMV-seropositive. The chain links TRBV6-5 to TRBJ2-5; 7 bases fit TRBD1. Material: PBMCs. The CDR3: CASSMTGFQETQYF. The CDR3 DNA is TGTGCCAGCAGCATGACAGGGTTCCAAGAGACCCAGTACTTC.